This T cell receptor (beta chain) was sequenced for a study of T cells in Graves' hyperthyroidism and ophthalmopathy. In regard to this clonotype: One end of the junction fails to match germline, which may point to a read error.

RNA transcripts yielded amplified TCR beta CDR3 regions. In the first-round RT-PCR of the TCR CDR3, the HTBI primer set was used. Each CDR3 protein is one row after TCRdb ran MiXCR on the multiplex PCR reads. The table shows hundreds of thousands of distinct CDR3 sequences, with over 35% occurring only once. Per the germline V gene, CDR1 is LGHNA and CDR2 is YSLEER. This CDR3 is built from 13 residues. Material: blood. The clonotype originates from a man between 18 and 35 years old with Graves' hyperthyroidism. The genes are TRBV4-3 and TRBJ1-4; D not resolved. CDR3 sequence reads: CASGQRPYEKLFF. The CDR3 DNA follows: TGCGCCAGCGGCCAACGCCCTTATGAAAAACTGTTTTTT.